This record covers a single T cell receptor beta chain. CDR1 is SGDLS, CDR2 YYNGEE, per germline. This CDR3 is 10 amino acids long. The ends were cut back, 4 bases at V and 3 bases at J, with 0 bases in the middle. The record originates from a study of shared clonotypes between healthy human individuals. Study processing details: Quality scores were absent from the junction-only immunoSEQ sequences, so filtering differed. Profiling relied on immunoSEQ multiplex PCR, and the TCRdb table lists in-frame clones only, not all of them. V and J calls and clone size are copied from that table; D and trimming were computed from the DNA. The sample has approximately 1.1 million clones, more than 75% seen once.

V usage is TRBV9 and J usage is TRBJ2-3; the D is unclear. The origin of this receptor is a man between 18 and 29 years old in good health. Some clones in this sample may be carry-over from other donors' samples. The sample comprised memory CD4+ T cells from PBMCs. Subset here: CD45RA-negative fraction. This CDR3 is CASSTDTQYF. Here the CDR3 DNA reads TGTGCCAGCAGCACAGATACGCAGTATTTT.